This is a list of T cell receptor beta chains from one sample in a study of blood T cell repertoires in COVID-19. Generated by immunoSEQ multiplex PCR, the TCRdb table keeps only in-frame clones and is missing some. The sample consists of around 320,000 clones, roughly nine tenths of them appearing once. The sequencing input was peripheral blood. The receptors were sampled from a woman between 25 and 40 years old with COVID-19, enrolled during active disease. The CDR3 runs from the conserved cysteine through the conserved F or W.

v_gene	j_gene	CDR3aa
TRBV18	TRBJ2-7	CASSPPAGGSYEQYF
TRBV18	TRBJ1-1	CASSPRRENTEAFF
TRBV7-2	TRBJ2-5	CASSFYSETQYF
TRBV4-1	TRBJ1-4	CASSQEAGNEKLFF
TRBV6-1	TRBJ2-1	CASSDQPSGLRNEQFF
TRBV19	TRBJ2-5	CASSIRKGSGGARETQYF
TRBV10-2	TRBJ2-3	CASSKGDRPPTDTQYF
TRBV6-5	TRBJ1-3	CASSAATPGNTIYF
TRBV2	TRBJ1-2	CASRRGLRDYGYTF
TRBV2	TRBJ2-2	CASRPRTSGGELFF
TRBV15	TRBJ2-2	CATSLPEAGTGELFF
TRBV2	TRBJ2-5	CASRVGPGEYF
TRBV6-5	TRBJ1-5	CASKPNRVGQPQHF
TRBV18	TRBJ1-3	CASSPPLSFGNTIYF
TRBV19	TRBJ1-2	CASSIGQGALYGYTF
TRBV7-9	TRBJ2-1	CASSSGHTLPNEQFF
TRBV11-2	TRBJ2-5	CASSLPPGGGPETQYF
TRBV2	TRBJ1-3	CASSVVTGAGNTIYF
TRBV9	TRBJ2-7	CASSVGGSSYEQYF
TRBV6-2/TRBV6-3	TRBJ1-1	CASSYPRATGEAPGAFF
TRBV18	TRBJ1-1	CASSPNQGATEAFF
TRBV19	TRBJ1-4	CASSIDGPGDEKLFF
TRBV4-1	TRBJ1-6	CASSALLRASNSPLHF
TRBV20-1	TRBJ1-2	CSASLRGADGYTF
TRBV10-1	TRBJ1-5	CASSESRGPGPQHF
TRBV11-2	TRBJ2-5	CASSAGRPWETQYF
TRBV29-1	TRBJ2-2	CSVRGGFTGELFF
TRBV5-4	TRBJ2-2	CASSLTGTLGGELFF
TRBV5-5	TRBJ2-5	CASSASLGWLETQYF
TRBV9	TRBJ1-2	CASSVVSGSGYTF
TRBV2	TRBJ1-1	CASTGIEAFF
TRBV6-1	TRBJ2-1	CASSALVGGAGYEQFF
TRBV7-9	TRBJ1-2	CASSLPGNYGYTF
TRBV6-8	TRBJ2-1	CASTQRAGGYNEQFF
TRBV5-4	TRBJ2-1	CASSGIQGDEQFF
TRBV27	TRBJ2-5	CASSSGDYQETQYF
TRBV4-2	TRBJ2-5	CASSQGGGQETQYF
TRBV5-6	TRBJ2-2	CASSETSGGATGELFF
TRBV13	TRBJ2-5	CASSPGYF
TRBV2	TRBJ2-7	CASSPWDSNSYEQYF
TRBV19	TRBJ2-3	CASSWAGGTDTQYF
TRBV5-1	TRBJ2-5	CASRGAGALYQETQYF
TRBV7-9	TRBJ2-7	CASSAGQGIVHEQYF
TRBV3-1/TRBV3-2	TRBJ1-2	CASSQWTGAQAGYTF
TRBV5-4	TRBJ1-2	CASSSRGDPYGYTF
TRBV27	TRBJ2-7	CASSFPASGGAREQYF
TRBV5-6	TRBJ1-2	CASSSAGTGGRYGYTF
TRBV25-1	TRBJ1-2	CASSGWRGRVGRYGYTF
TRBV12-3/TRBV12-4	TRBJ1-5	CASSPDSYPQHF
TRBV12-3/TRBV12-4	TRBJ1-1	CASSSYRGTEAFF
TRBV19	TRBJ1-1	CASSTGAPVEAFF
TRBV24-1	TRBJ2-7	CATSDGAGGNYEQYF
TRBV6-5	TRBJ1-6	CASSLRTLEGSPLHF
TRBV15	TRBJ2-7	CATSPEWLAQEQYF